These 20 T cell receptor beta chains were all obtained from the same sample, sequenced in a study of shared clonotypes between healthy human individuals. Assay used: immunoSEQ multiplex PCR; TCRdb lists only in-frame clones, some missing. This sample has about 1 million clones; about 70% occur once, and the top ten carry 1.5%. Material: memory CD4+ T cells sorted from blood. As to subset: CD45RA-negative fraction. All receptors derive from a man between 18 and 35 years old in good health.

The V and J genes are TRBV4-1 and TRBJ1-4, with 8 positions matching TRBD1. The CDR3 extends over 15 amino acids. J lost 8 bases, V lost 6 bases, and 11 bases had no gene match. The germline V gene has CDR1 MGHRA and CDR2 YSYEKL. In nucleotides, the CDR3 is TGCGCCAGCAGAATTTCGGACAGGGTGTACGAAAAACTGTTTTTT. Its protein product is CASRISDRVYEKLFF.

This clone was detected only a few times. This chain links TRBV28 with TRBJ1-5, with D possibly matching TRBD1 (6 bases). The CDR3 extends over 18 amino acids. The ends were cut back, 1 base at V and 1 base at J, with 17 bases in the middle. Germline assignment: CDR1 MDHEN and CDR2 SYDVKM. CDR3 coding DNA: TGTGCCAGCAGTTTATTCCCCTCGACAGGAGCAAGCAATCAGCCCCAGCATTTT. This encodes CASSLFPSTGASNQPQHF. The full variable domain, its missing parts supplied by reference TRBV28 and TRBJ1-5, is DVKVTQSSRYLVKRTGEKVFLECVQDMDHENMFWYRQDPGLGLRLIYFSYDVKMKEKGDIPEGYSVSREKKERFSLILESASTNQTSMYLCASSLFPSTGASNQPQHFGDGTRLSIL.

A note on this clone: The junction shows a germline mismatch at one end, possibly a read error. The rearrangement uses TRBV14 and TRBJ1-2; 8 nucleotides agree with TRBD1. Per germline, CDR1 SGHDN and CDR2 FVKESK. This CDR3 is built from 12 residues. This CDR3 is CASSQAGQGAIF. The CDR3, as DNA: TGTGCCAGCAGCCAAGCGGGGCAGGGGGCCATCTTC.

Notes on this clone: This CDR3 is also generated by other DNA sequences in the sample. The chain recombines TRBV30 with TRBJ1-1, with D tentatively TRBD1 (5 bases). The V gene lost 5 bases and the J gene lost 2 bases, with 9 bases spanning the gap. Looked up from germline, CDR1 is GTSNPN and CDR2 is SVGIG (reference sequence). CDR3 length equals 12 residues. This CDR3 is CAWGRGNTEAFF. In DNA form, the CDR3 reads TGTGCCTGGGGAAGGGGAAACACTGAAGCTTTCTTT.

The gene calls are TRBV19 and TRBJ2-2; D may be TRBD1 (6 bases). Germline V CDR1 and CDR2: LNHDA, SQIVND (reference sequence). V lost 3 bases, J lost 6 bases, and 17 bases lay in between. The CDR3 extends over 16 amino acids. The CDR3 DNA follows: TGTGCCAGTAGTATGATAGACAGGCCAATATCCGGGGAGCTGTTTTTT. Its protein product is CASSMIDRPISGELFF.

In its sample, this clone was seen a few times. The V call is TRBV20-1, the J call TRBJ1-4; D is unresolved. V gave up 3 bases and J gave up 7 bases, with 6 bases separating them. The CDR3 is made up of 11 amino acids. CDR1 DFQATT and CDR2 SNEGSKA come from the germline V gene (reference sequence). The CDR3 sequence: CSASKAEKLFF. CDR3 coding DNA: TGCAGTGCTAGTAAGGCTGAAAAACTGTTTTTT.

This clone was seen a few times. The identical CDR3 is also encoded by other nucleotide sequences in the sample. The chain couples TRBV10-3 to TRBJ2-7; a possible D gene is TRBD2 (6 bases). Germline V gene sequence: CDR1 ENHRY, CDR2 SYGVKD. With 9 bases removed from V and 6 bases from J, the gap between germline ends came to 12 bases. The CDR3 consists of 11 residues. The CDR3 is CAISEAGEQYF. The DNA of the CDR3 is TGTGCCATTTCTGAAGCGGGCGAGCAGTACTTC.

This clone has just a few counts. The rearrangement links TRBV6-1 to TRBJ2-7; 7 nucleotides align to TRBD1. With V trimmed by 8 bases and J by 7 bases, 8 bases remained unmatched. The CDR3 runs 12 residues. Per germline, CDR1 MNHNS and CDR2 SASEGT. The CDR3 DNA reads as TGTGCCAGCTCGACAGGGATGGGGGAGCAGTACTTC. Its translation: CASSTGMGEQYF.

V and J are TRBV19 and TRBJ2-2; the match to TRBD2 covers 10 bases. V was pared by 6 bases and J by 1 base, with 11 bases of the junction left unmatched. Per the germline V gene, CDR1 is LNHDA and CDR2 is SQIVND (reference sequence). The CDR3 is 18 amino acids. CDR3 DNA sequence: TGTGCCAGTAGACCCGGAGCGGGAGGGACAGGGAACACCGGGGAGCTGTTTTTT. It is translated as CASRPGAGGTGNTGELFF.

V gene TRBV19 combines with J gene TRBJ1-2, with D perhaps matching TRBD1 (5 bases). Trimming took off 1 base at V and 4 bases at J, with 16 bases between the two ends. Germline CDR1 reads LNHDA; CDR2 reads SQIVND (reference sequence). The CDR3 loop spans 16 amino acids. The CDR3 sequence is CASSIGGSRGTYGYTF. CDR3 in DNA: TGTGCCAGTAGTATAGGAGGGTCCCGGGGGACCTATGGCTACACCTTC.

The rearrangement uses TRBV9 and TRBJ2-7; no firm D call. V dropped 5 bases and J dropped 3 bases, with 18 bases sitting between them. The CDR3 extends over 15 amino acids. Germline-derived CDR1 and CDR2 are SGDLS and YYNGEE. CDR3 nucleotides: TGTGCCAGCAGTGCCTCCCCCACTCCCGTCTACGAGCAGTACTTC. Protein: CASSASPTPVYEQYF.

The chain recombines TRBV27 with TRBJ2-3, with D possibly being TRBD2 (6 bases). V lost 6 bases and J lost 1, with 14 bases in between. Germline V gene lookup returns CDR1 MNHEY and CDR2 SMNVEV (reference sequence). The CDR3 has 15 amino acids. The CDR3 sequence: CASREEGRGTDTQYF. CDR3 DNA: TGTGCCAGCAGAGAGGAGGGCCGCGGCACAGATACGCAGTATTTT.

The V call is TRBV4-3, the J call TRBJ2-3; D may be TRBD2 (6 bases). This CDR3 spans 16 amino acids. V lost 0 bases, J lost 2 bases, and 12 bases lay in between. CDR1 LGHNA and CDR2 YSLEER come from the germline V gene. CDR3 nucleotide sequence: TGCGCCAGCAGCCAAGATTGGTCGGACTACACAGATACGCAGTATTTT. It encodes CASSQDWSDYTDTQYF.

Only one count was recorded for this clone. The genes are TRBV5-1 and TRBJ2-3; D ambiguous. V shed 4 bases and J shed 0 bases, with 9 bases lying between them. The CDR3 is made up of 14 amino acids. The germline V gene has CDR1 SGHRS and CDR2 YFSETQ. CDR3 DNA sequence: TGCGCCAGCAGCCGGTCGTTTAGCACAGATACGCAGTATTTT. It codes for CASSRSFSTDTQYF.

This clone has more than one count but fewer than ten. The J gene is TRBJ1-1, the V gene TRBV6-1; D call uncertain. This CDR3 is built from 12 residues. The germline gives CDR1 MNHNS, CDR2 SASEGT. With 6 bases removed from V and 6 bases from J, the gap between germline ends came to 11 bases. The CDR3 bases are TGTGCCAGCAGCCGGGGTACCTCTGAAGCTTTCTTT. It encodes CASSRGTSEAFF.

This chain links TRBV29-1 with TRBJ1-2; 10 bases fit TRBD1. With 7 bases clipped from V and 3 bases from J, the junction kept 5 bases outside the gene matches. The germline CDR1 and CDR2 sequences are SQVTM and ANQGSEA. This CDR3 region has 13 residues. This CDR3 reads CSARTGGHYGYTF. The CDR3, as DNA: TGCAGCGCTAGGACAGGGGGTCACTATGGCTACACCTTC.

V usage is TRBV7-9 and J usage is TRBJ1-3; TRBD1 agrees at 7 bases. Germline CDR1 is SEHNR and CDR2 is FQNEAQ (reference sequence). This CDR3 region has 15 residues. V dropped 5 bases and J dropped 2; count of bases not matched to a gene: 6. As DNA, the CDR3 is TGTGCCAGCAGCGCGACAGGGCAACCTGGAAACACCATATATTTT. Encoded protein: CASSATGQPGNTIYF.

As DNA, the CDR3 is TGTGCCAGCAGCTTTTCCCGGGGGAGCACTGAAGCTTTCTTT. Translated, it gives CASSFSRGSTEAFF. This chain joins TRBV7-2 and TRBJ1-1; TRBD1 might be the D (5 bases). CDR1 is SGHTA and CDR2 is FQGNSA in the germline V gene. This CDR3 region has 14 residues. Trimming took off 3 bases at V and 4 bases at J, with 12 bases between the two ends.

The V and J genes are TRBV6-5 and TRBJ2-7; TRBD1 agrees at 7 bases. Per the germline V gene, CDR1 is MNHEY and CDR2 is SVGAGI. Germline trimming cut 6 bases from V and 6 bases from J; bases unmatched to any gene: 8. The CDR3 extends over 13 amino acids. CDR3 region: CASRTFTGVEQYF. The CDR3 DNA reads TGTGCCAGCAGGACATTCACAGGGGTCGAGCAGTACTTC.

The J gene is TRBJ1-5, the V gene TRBV7-4; D call uncertain. V lost 7 bases and J lost 0, with 22 bases in between. Germline CDR1 and CDR2: SGHVT and SQSDAQ. This CDR3 region has 18 residues. The CDR3 nucleotides read TGTGCCAGCACCCCTCCGATGGACCGCACATATAGCAATCAGCCCCAGCATTTT. It codes for CASTPPMDRTYSNQPQHF.